A single sample gave rise to the 22 T cell receptor beta chains below, sequenced in a study of OX40 agonist ivuxolimab in advanced cancers. Library preparation used the immunoSEQ multiplex PCR assay. As stored in TCRdb, this immuneACCESS dataset retains in-frame rearrangements with V and J assigned. A fraction of the clones does not appear; measured against another copy, unresolved V genes explain less than half of the discrepancy, and the remainder lacks a known reason. A total of tens of thousands of clones appear in this sample, about 73% of them only once. The top ten clones comprise about 5.4% of the sample. The sample consisted of CD4+ or CD8+ T cells sorted from blood, taken in a trial of the OX40 agonist ivuxolimab. These receptors all stem from an adult with an advanced solid tumor such as melanoma, head and neck, liver or kidney cancer.

The gene calls are TRBV7-3 and TRBJ2-3; a possible D gene is TRBD1 (7 bases). Germline loops: CDR1 SGHTA, CDR2 FQGTGA. CDR3 size: 14 residues. The V end was cut by 3 bases, the J end by 6 bases, with 13 bases between. CDR3 DNA sequence: TGTGCCAGCAGCTTGTCAGGGGGGCCCGATACGCAGTATTTT. This encodes CASSLSGGPDTQYF.

This clone has a handful of counts. The rearrangement links TRBV4-3 to TRBJ2-7; tentatively, D is TRBD1 or TRBD2 (6 bases each). Germline V gives CDR1 LGHNA, CDR2 YSLEER. Trimming left V 4 bases short and J 0 bases short, with 7 bases between. The CDR3 spans 13 residues. CDR3 loop: CASSRGASYEQYF. In DNA form, the CDR3 reads TGCGCCAGCAGCCGGGGGGCCTCCTACGAGCAGTACTTC.

This chain links TRBV6-1 with TRBJ2-7, with 8 positions matching TRBD1. Germline lookup yields CDR1 MNHNS and CDR2 SASEGT. The junction had 4 bases not matched to a gene; V was cut back by 2 bases and J by 1 base. The CDR3 contains 15 residues. CDR3 residues: CASSEMGQASYEQYF. As DNA, the CDR3 is TGTGCCAGCAGTGAAATGGGACAGGCGTCCTACGAGCAGTACTTC.

This clone was recorded once. This chain uses TRBV29-1 with TRBJ2-2; D is possibly TRBD1 (7 bases). Germline V gene lookup returns CDR1 SQVTM and CDR2 ANQGSEA. This CDR3 is 13 amino acids long. V was cut by 6 bases and J by 6 bases, with 14 bases left in between. The CDR3 reads CSVRTGGAGELFF. The CDR3 DNA follows: TGCAGCGTAAGGACAGGCGGGGCCGGGGAGCTGTTTTTT.

The chain joins TRBV9 to TRBJ1-1; no firm D call. The CDR3 sequence is 16 residues long. Germline CDR1 and CDR2: SGDLS and YYNGEE. With 3 bases removed from V and 0 bases from J, the gap between germline ends came to 15 bases. The CDR3 coding sequence is TGTGCCAGCAGCGGAACTTTACTTACAGTGAACACTGAAGCTTTCTTT. Protein sequence: CASSGTLLTVNTEAFF. Looking up the rest from reference TRBV9 and TRBJ1-1 gives the full variable domain: DSGVTQTPKHLITATGQRVTLRCSPRSGDLSVYWYQQSLDQGLQFLIQYYNGEERAKGNILERFSAQQFPDLHSELNLSSLELGDSALYFCASSGTLLTVNTEAFFGQGTRLTVV.

The chain carries TRBV6-4 and TRBJ2-1; tentatively, D is TRBD2 (5 bases). This CDR3 has 15 residues. Germline V gene lookup returns CDR1 MRHNA and CDR2 SNTAGT. V was cut by 2 bases and J by 0 bases, with 8 bases left in between. The CDR3 nucleotides read TGTGCCAGCAGTGACCGGGGATTCTCCTACAATGAGCAGTTCTTC. Its protein is CASSDRGFSYNEQFF.

V usage is TRBV5-1 and J usage is TRBJ2-6; 10 bases align to TRBD1. Germline lookup yields CDR1 SGHRS and CDR2 YFSETQ. Losses at the gene ends were 4 bases for V and 4 bases for J; bases not matched to a gene: 8. This CDR3 comprises 17 residues. CDR3 region: CASSPRQGAGGANVLTF. CDR3 nucleotide sequence: TGCGCCAGCAGCCCGCGACAGGGGGCAGGAGGGGCCAACGTCCTGACTTTC.

V and J are TRBV4-2 and TRBJ2-5; D may be TRBD1 (6 bases). This CDR3 spans 14 amino acids. CDR1 and CDR2 (germline): LGHNA, YNFKEQ. The V end was cut by 0 bases, the J end by 5 bases, with 10 bases between. CDR3 sequence: CASSQEPRGETQYF. DNA of the CDR3: TGTGCCAGCAGCCAAGAACCCAGGGGCGAGACCCAGTACTTC.

The V call is TRBV4-1, the J call TRBJ2-3; D remains ambiguous. The CDR3 loop spans 15 amino acids. Germline V gene sequence: CDR1 MGHRA, CDR2 YSYEKL. V was shortened by 7 bases and J by 0 bases, with 14 bases between the two germline ends. CDR3 DNA sequence: TGCGCCAGCAAACGTCGAGAGACTAGCACAGATACGCAGTATTTT. Protein product: CASKRRETSTDTQYF.

V is TRBV27 and J is TRBJ1-2; D uncertain. V shed 2 bases and J shed 4 bases, with 8 bases lying between them. From germline, CDR1 is MNHEY and CDR2 SMNVEV (reference sequence). The CDR3 covers 13 residues. The CDR3 is CASSLTAFYGYTF. The CDR3 coding sequence is TGTGCCAGCAGTTTAACAGCATTCTATGGCTACACCTTC.

This clone is a singleton in its sample. The rearrangement uses TRBV5-1 and TRBJ1-6; D is perhaps TRBD1 (6 bases). V shed 3 bases and J shed 8 bases, with 15 bases lying between them. The CDR3 has 15 residues. Germline V gene sequence: CDR1 SGHRS, CDR2 YFSETQ. The CDR3 DNA reads TGCGCCAGCAGCTCGTCCAGGACAGTAGATTCACCCCTCCACTTT. Protein sequence: CASSSSRTVDSPLHF.

The CDR3 region has the DNA TGTGCCAGCAGCTTTGACAGGGTGAGCTCCTATAATTCACCCCTCCACTTT. This codes for CASSFDRVSSYNSPLHF. This chain connects TRBV7-2 to TRBJ1-6, with TRBD1 matching 7 bases. The CDR3 spans 17 residues. Germline CDR1 reads SGHTA; CDR2 reads FQGNSA. The J segment lost 0 bases and the V segment lost 3 bases, leaving 5 bases of the junction unmatched.

A few counts support this clone. The chain joins TRBV7-9 to TRBJ1-1; D might be TRBD1 (5 bases). V was trimmed by 1 base and J by 2 bases, leaving 8 bases between them. The germline gives CDR1 SEHNR, CDR2 FQNEAQ (reference sequence). The CDR3 is 14 amino acids. In DNA, the CDR3 is TGTGCCAGCAGCTTAGGACAGACAAACACTGAAGCTTTCTTT. This encodes CASSLGQTNTEAFF.

The chain employs TRBV19 and TRBJ1-2; D is perhaps TRBD1 (6 bases). V was trimmed by 5 bases and J by 6 bases, leaving 19 bases between them. Germline V gives CDR1 LNHDA, CDR2 SQIVND (reference sequence). This CDR3 has 15 residues. The CDR3 reads CASSPWGLKGDGYTF. The CDR3 DNA reads as TGTGCCAGTAGTCCGTGGGGTTTAAAGGGGGATGGCTACACCTTC.

Note on this clone: Other DNA sequences in the sample encode the same CDR3. The gene calls are TRBV29-1 and TRBJ1-1; weak D call: TRBD1 (5 bases). Germline loops: CDR1 SQVTM, CDR2 ANQGSEA. The CDR3 loop spans 15 amino acids. The V end lost 1 base, the J end lost 4 bases, and 16 bases lay between the germline ends. The CDR3 sequence: CSVEGVGRGGTEAFF. CDR3 nucleotides: TGCAGCGTTGAAGGTGTGGGTCGGGGGGGCACTGAAGCTTTCTTT.

This clone appeared a few times. The chain joins TRBV18 to TRBJ1-2; no clear D. The CDR3 runs to 16 residues. Germline V gene lookup returns CDR1 KGHSH and CDR2 LQKENI. V lost 2 bases, J lost 0 bases, and 13 bases lay in between. This CDR3 reads CASSPSTQTANYGYTF. The CDR3 nucleotides read TGTGCCAGCTCACCATCAACCCAGACGGCTAACTATGGCTACACCTTC. The full variable domain, rest sourced from reference TRBV18 and TRBJ1-2, is NAGVMQNPRHLVRRRGQEARLRCSPMKGHSHVYWYRQLPEEGLKFMVYLQKENIIDESGMPKERFSAEFPKEGPSILRIQQVVRGDSAAYFCASSPSTQTANYGYTFGSGTRLTVV.

The V gene is TRBV5-6, the J gene TRBJ1-1, with a weak D call TRBD1 (5 bases). Germline loops: CDR1 SGHDT, CDR2 YYEEEE. The CDR3 sequence is 15 residues long. V was clipped by 3 bases and J by 1 base, with 13 bases between them. CDR3 region: CASSYRGGGNTEAFF. Here the CDR3 DNA reads TGTGCCAGCAGCTACCGCGGCGGGGGGAACACTGAAGCTTTCTTT.

This clone was found a few times. This sequence joins TRBV7-6 and TRBJ2-3; 14 nucleotides align to TRBD2. This CDR3 has 16 residues. Trimming at V came to 5 bases and at J to 4 bases, leaving 5 bases not matched to a gene. CDR1 and CDR2 (germline): SGHVS, FNYEAQ. The CDR3 DNA sequence: TGTGCCAGCAGCAGCAGACTAGCGGGGGGGCCAGATACGCAGTATTTT. This encodes CASSSRLAGGPDTQYF.

The chain carries TRBV6-5 and TRBJ2-1; 8 bases align to TRBD2. V was pared by 2 bases and J by 15 bases, with 3 bases of the junction left unmatched. Germline V gene sequence: CDR1 MNHEY, CDR2 SVGAGI. The CDR3 has 11 residues. CDR3 nucleotide sequence: TGTGCCAGCAGTTACACGGGAGGGGTGTTCTTC. This gives the protein CASSYTGGVFF.

This clone was picked up a small number of times. The chain couples TRBV19 to TRBJ1-2; no reliable D call. Germline V CDR1 and CDR2: LNHDA, SQIVND (reference sequence). There are 15 residues in the CDR3. V was shortened by 3 bases and J by 7 bases, with 18 bases between the two germline ends. In DNA form, the CDR3 reads TGTGCCAGTAGTATTGGTAGGGAAAGGGCCGGTGGCTACACCTTC. Its protein product is CASSIGRERAGGYTF.

In the case of this clone: Different DNA sequences within this sample yield the same CDR3. This chain connects TRBV6-5 to TRBJ2-7, with TRBD1 matching over 8 bases. The CDR3 runs 14 residues. J gave up 7 bases and V 4 bases, and 9 bases lay outside the gene matches. Germline V gene data show CDR1 as MNHEY and CDR2 as SVGAGI. This chain's CDR3 is CASSSRTGRREQYF. The CDR3 nucleotides read TGTGCCAGCAGTTCCCGGACAGGGAGGCGGGAGCAGTACTTC.

The chain combines TRBV4-1 with TRBJ2-3; 10 nucleotides line up with TRBD1. CDR3 length: 17 amino acids. CDR1 is MGHRA and CDR2 is YSYEKL in the germline V gene. With V trimmed by 4 bases and J by 0 bases, 7 bases remained unmatched. The CDR3 protein is CASSRGQGRPSTDTQYF. The CDR3 coding sequence is TGCGCCAGCAGCCGGGGACAGGGGAGACCTAGCACAGATACGCAGTATTTT.